This T cell receptor (beta chain) was identified in a study of blood T cell repertoires in COVID-19. Study at large: COVID-19 samples collected from the United States, Italy and Spain covered acute and convalescent phases.

Trimming took off 4 bases at V and 5 bases at J, with 12 bases between the two ends. This CDR3 is built from 13 residues. Sequencing was performed with immunoSEQ multiplex PCR; in TCRdb, only in-frame clones are kept and a portion is missing. Of about 4,700 clones listed, 70% to 80% are singletons. This clone appeared a few times. The J gene is TRBJ2-7, the V gene TRBV12-3 or TRBV12-4, with D tentatively TRBD2 (5 bases). This receptor was taken from a human donor with active or convalescent COVID-19. The donor label of this sample is uncertain. Sequences were obtained from peripheral blood. CDR3 in amino acids: CASSSPGYDEQYF. DNA for the CDR3: TGTGCCAGCAGTTCCCCGGGGTACGACGAGCAGTACTTC.